The 22 T cell receptor beta chains reported below all come from one sample, sequenced in a study of cytomegalovirus exposure and HLA in healthy donors. Generated by immunoSEQ multiplex PCR, the TCRdb table keeps only in-frame clones and is missing some. The data hold about 160,000 clones, with 80% to 90% observed a single time. Sequenced sample: PBMCs. These receptors all stem from a woman aged 30 to 39 in good health and CMV-seronegative.

Here the CDR3 DNA reads TGTGCCAGTATAGGCAGGGGCGGAGGACAGCCCCAGCATTTT. Amino acids: CASIGRGGGQPQHF. This sequence joins TRBV19 and TRBJ1-5; possible D gene TRBD1, 6 bases. The V end lost 7 bases, the J end lost 7 bases, and 17 bases lay between the germline ends. This CDR3 region has 14 residues. Per germline, CDR1 LNHDA and CDR2 SQIVND (reference sequence).

V usage is TRBV5-1 and J usage is TRBJ2-7, with D possibly matching TRBD2 (6 bases). Germline CDR1 and CDR2: SGHRS and YFSETQ. This CDR3 region has 14 residues. With 0 bases removed from V and 5 bases from J, the gap between germline ends came to 12 bases. In nucleotides, the CDR3 is TGCGCCAGCAGCTTGGAGAGGAGGGGCCACGAGCAGTACTTC. Protein: CASSLERRGHEQYF.

The chain has TRBV7-6 and TRBJ2-3; possible D gene TRBD1, 6 bases. CDR3 size: 18 residues. Germline V CDR1 and CDR2: SGHVS, FNYEAQ. With 4 bases removed from V and 0 bases from J, the gap between germline ends came to 20 bases. CDR3: CASSSPGHGDDSTDTQYF. The DNA of the CDR3 is TGTGCCAGCAGCTCGCCGGGACACGGGGATGATAGCACAGATACGCAGTATTTT.

V is TRBV7-9 and J is TRBJ1-4; unclear D gene. Deletions cut 2 bases from V and 12 bases from J, with 7 bases between. Germline CDR1 is SEHNR and CDR2 is FQNEAQ (reference sequence). The CDR3 length is 11 residues. CDR3 nucleotide sequence: TGTGCCAGCAGCTTAACGGTGGAACTGTTTTTT. Its protein is CASSLTVELFF.

This sequence joins TRBV9 and TRBJ2-5, with 10 bases identical to TRBD2. V trimming: 2 bases; J trimming: 5 bases; junction bases outside the gene matches: 9. In germline, CDR1 is SGDLS, CDR2 YYNGEE. This CDR3 is 16 amino acids long. CDR3 region: CASSVSLAGERETQYF. The CDR3 nucleotides are TGTGCCAGCAGCGTTTCCCTAGCGGGAGAGCGGGAGACCCAGTACTTC.

The chain recombines TRBV5-4 with TRBJ1-5; weak D call: TRBD1 (6 bases). The CDR3 extends over 13 amino acids. From germline, CDR1 is SGHNT and CDR2 YYREEE (reference sequence). Trimming took 2 bases from V and 9 from J, leaving 12 bases between them. The CDR3 DNA follows: TGTGCCAGCAGCTTCGACAGGCGAAGGCCCCAGCATTTT. It is translated as CASSFDRRRPQHF.

The rearrangement uses TRBV27 and TRBJ2-7, with a possible D match to TRBD2 (6 bases). Germline lookup yields CDR1 MNHEY and CDR2 SMNVEV (reference sequence). The CDR3 is 15 amino acids. V lost 4 bases and J lost 2, with 15 bases in between. CDR3: CASSSGLVKPYEQYF. For the CDR3, the DNA is TGTGCCAGCAGTTCGGGACTGGTAAAACCCTACGAGCAGTACTTC.

The chain couples TRBV19 to TRBJ1-5; no clear D gene. The CDR3 spans 14 residues. Looked up from germline, CDR1 is LNHDA and CDR2 is SQIVND (reference sequence). Trimming removed 5 bases at V and 3 bases at J, with 11 bases between. The DNA of the CDR3 is TGTGCCAGTAGTCGGTCGGGGTACAATCAGCCCCAGCATTTT. It translates to CASSRSGYNQPQHF.

This clone showed up just a few times. V is TRBV6-5 and J is TRBJ2-7; the D is unclear. V was trimmed by 5 bases and J by 2 bases, leaving 7 bases between them. There are 12 residues in the CDR3. From germline, CDR1 is MNHEY and CDR2 SVGAGI. This CDR3 reads CASSPDTYEQYF. In nucleotides, the CDR3 is TGTGCCAGCAGTCCAGACACCTACGAGCAGTACTTC.

V and J are TRBV21-1 and TRBJ1-1. TRBV21-1 is recorded as a pseudogene. CDR3 length: 11 amino acids. The CDR3 nucleotides are TGTGCCAGCAGCATAACAAGGGAAGCTTTCTTT. Encoded protein: CASSITREAFF.

This clone has just a few counts. This rearrangement joins TRBV5-1 to TRBJ1-2; D is uncertain. Trimming removed 5 bases from V and 7 bases from J, with 12 bases in between. The germline V gene encodes CDR1 SGHRS and CDR2 YFSETQ. The CDR3 covers 12 residues. The CDR3 here is CASSTRGGGYTF. The CDR3, as DNA: TGCGCCAGCAGTACGCGGGGAGGTGGCTACACCTTC.

This chain links TRBV7-3 with TRBJ2-2, with D perhaps TRBD1 or TRBD2 (5 bases each). V was pared by 1 base and J by 5 bases, with 14 bases between. CDR1 and CDR2 (germline): SGHTA, FQGTGA. The CDR3 has 16 amino acids. CDR3 loop: CASSLIRGEGTGELFF. The CDR3 bases are TGTGCCAGCAGCTTAATCCGGGGAGAGGGGACCGGGGAGCTGTTTTTT.

The chain joins TRBV4-1 to TRBJ2-3; unclear D gene. CDR1 is MGHRA, CDR2 YSYEKL, per germline. This CDR3 region has 15 residues. Between the trimmed V and J ends, which lost 0 bases and 4 bases, there was a span of 11 bases. The CDR3 DNA reads as TGCGCCAGCAGCCAAGATGGGATGGGCGCAGATACGCAGTATTTT. Amino acid sequence: CASSQDGMGADTQYF.

The rearrangement joins TRBV2 to TRBJ1-5, with a weak D call TRBD1 (5 bases). This CDR3 has 14 residues. The V gene lost 3 bases and the J gene lost 2 bases, with 8 bases spanning the gap. The germline V gene encodes CDR1 SNHLY and CDR2 FYNNEI. The CDR3 sequence: CASSDQGGNQPQHF. The CDR3 DNA sequence: TGTGCCAGCAGTGATCAGGGAGGCAATCAGCCCCAGCATTTT.

The chain uses TRBV5-4 and TRBJ2-7; D might be TRBD1 (6 bases). With 0 bases removed from V and 6 bases from J, the gap between germline ends came to 10 bases. CDR3 length: 13 residues. Germline CDR1 reads SGHNT; CDR2 reads YYREEE (reference sequence). The CDR3 sequence is CASSLETGFEQYF. CDR3 bases: TGTGCCAGCAGCTTGGAAACAGGGTTCGAGCAGTACTTC.

This rearrangement joins TRBV6-5 to TRBJ1-1, with 8 bases aligning to TRBD1. Germline assignment: CDR1 MNHEY and CDR2 SVGAGI. The CDR3 runs to 15 residues. Trimming took 2 bases from V and 3 from J; bases not matched to a gene: 5. As DNA, the CDR3 is TGTGCCAGCAGTTACAACCTCAGGGGGCACACTGAAGCTTTCTTT. Translated, it gives CASSYNLRGHTEAFF.

V is TRBV4-1 and J is TRBJ2-7, with D uncertain. The CDR3 spans 15 residues. V was pared by 0 bases and J by 0 bases, with 9 bases between. Germline values: CDR1 MGHRA, CDR2 YSYEKL. The CDR3 DNA reads TGCGCCAGCAGCCAAGATCGGGCCGACTCCTACGAGCAGTACTTC. It is translated as CASSQDRADSYEQYF.

This chain joins TRBV11-2 and TRBJ2-7; D may be TRBD2 (5 bases). This CDR3 has 13 amino acids. The germline V gene has CDR1 SGHAT and CDR2 FQNNGV. V was clipped by 3 bases and J by 1 base, with 7 bases between them. The CDR3 protein is CASSFEGSYEQYF. CDR3 nucleotide sequence: TGTGCCAGCAGCTTTGAGGGTTCCTACGAGCAGTACTTC.

V gene TRBV18 combines with J gene TRBJ2-7; TRBD2 is a possible D gene (5 bases). This CDR3 region has 14 residues. Germline assignment: CDR1 KGHSH and CDR2 LQKENI. The germline V and J ends were trimmed by 0 bases and 5 bases, with 11 bases remaining between them. CDR3 in DNA: TGTGCCAGCTCACCACCTTACGGGGTCGACGAGCAGTACTTC. Its translation: CASSPPYGVDEQYF.

The V call is TRBV29-1, the J call TRBJ1-2; possible D gene TRBD1, 5 bases. Germline V gene data show CDR1 as SQVTM and CDR2 as ANQGSEA. Trimming cost V 1 base and J 0 bases, with 12 bases left between them. CDR3 length equals 15 residues. CDR3 in amino acids: CSVEGAQGTNYGYTF. CDR3 sequence (DNA): TGCAGCGTTGAAGGGGCCCAGGGAACTAACTATGGCTACACCTTC. Full variable domain (outside the CDR3, taken from reference TRBV29-1 and TRBJ1-2): SAVISQKPSRDICQRGTSLTIQCQVDSQVTMMFWYRQQPGQSLTLIATANQGSEATYESGFVIDKFPISRPNLTFSTLTVSNMSPEDSSIYLCSVEGAQGTNYGYTFGSGTRLTVV.

V gene TRBV9 combines with J gene TRBJ2-1, with D perhaps matching TRBD2 (5 bases). In germline, CDR1 is SGDLS, CDR2 YYNGEE. Trimming took off 4 bases at V and 8 bases at J, with 10 bases between the two ends. The CDR3 covers 12 residues. CDR3 DNA sequence: TGTGCCAGCAGCATCCGGGAAGATGAGCAGTTCTTC. Amino acids: CASSIREDEQFF. The variable domain in full, with the rest retrieved from reference TRBV9 and TRBJ2-1, is DSGVTQTPKHLITATGQRVTLRCSPRSGDLSVYWYQQSLDQGLQFLIQYYNGEERAKGNILERFSAQQFPDLHSELNLSSLELGDSALYFCASSIREDEQFFGPGTRLTVL.

The chain links TRBV6-6 to TRBJ2-7, with TRBD1 matching 9 bases. Germline CDR1 is MNHNY and CDR2 is SVGAGI (reference sequence). The CDR3 length is 15 residues. J lost 7 bases, V lost 2 bases, and 9 bases had no gene match. The CDR3 loop reads CASSYITGGLEEQYF. As DNA, the CDR3 is TGTGCCAGCAGTTACATCACAGGGGGCCTTGAAGAGCAGTACTTC.